What follows are 27 T cell receptor beta chains derived from one specimen sequenced in a study of cytomegalovirus exposure and HLA in healthy donors. Amplification used 60 Vbeta primers and 13 Jbeta primers. The protocol was immunoSEQ multiplex PCR, while the TCRdb copy is restricted to in-frame clones and leaves out a portion. The table has 100,000 to 150,000 clones, about 81% seen once. Sequenced input: PBMCs. These receptors were collected from a woman aged 25 to 39 in good health and CMV-seronegative.

The chain employs TRBV10-3 and TRBJ2-1, with 10 bases matching TRBD2. V gave up 0 bases and J gave up 6 bases; unmatched junction bases: 8. Germline lookup yields CDR1 ENHRY and CDR2 SYGVKD. This CDR3 contains 17 residues. CDR3 loop: CAISESMGVAGGNEQFF. CDR3 in DNA: TGTGCCATCAGTGAGTCGATGGGGGTAGCGGGAGGCAATGAGCAGTTCTTC.

The genes are TRBV10-3 and TRBJ2-7; TRBD2 aligns across 9 bases. CDR1 and CDR2 (germline): ENHRY, SYGVKD. Trimming cost V 3 bases and J 5 bases; bases outside gene matches: 11. This CDR3 has 16 residues. CDR3 nucleotide sequence: TGTGCCATCAGTGATAGCGGGGGCGCTCGGGGGGACGAGCAGTACTTC. Translating it yields CAISDSGGARGDEQYF.

The chain is built from TRBV7-2 and TRBJ2-3; the match to TRBD1 covers 7 bases. Germline V gene data show CDR1 as SGHTA and CDR2 as FQGNSA. The ends lost 5 bases at V and 5 bases at J; junction bases unmatched: 13. This CDR3 contains 16 residues. The CDR3 DNA reads as TGTGCCAGCAGCCAACGACAGGGCCAACGCTTAGATACGCAGTATTTT. Translated, it gives CASSQRQGQRLDTQYF.

The chain carries TRBV30 and TRBJ1-1; a weak D match, TRBD1 (6 bases). Germline CDR1 reads GTSNPN; CDR2 reads SVGIG (reference sequence). The CDR3 covers 12 residues. Deletions cut 5 bases from V and 5 bases from J, with 12 bases between. This chain's CDR3 is CAWVEGETEAFF. The CDR3 bases are TGTGCCTGGGTAGAGGGGGAAACTGAAGCTTTCTTT.

The chain joins TRBV27 to TRBJ2-7; 7 nucleotides agree with TRBD1. Trimming cost V 6 bases and J 4 bases; bases outside gene matches: 9. There are 14 residues in the CDR3. The V gene's germline CDR1 is MNHEY and CDR2 SMNVEV (reference sequence). CDR3 protein: CASRRGGLGYEQYF. DNA of the CDR3: TGTGCCAGCAGGCGAGGGGGCCTCGGGTACGAGCAGTACTTC.

CDR3 sequence: CASSLSGYRNTEAFF. For the CDR3, the DNA is TGTGCCAGCAGTTTATCTGGGTACAGGAACACTGAAGCTTTCTTT. V gene TRBV27 combines with J gene TRBJ1-1; D unresolved. In germline, CDR1 is MNHEY, CDR2 SMNVEV (reference sequence). V was pared by 0 bases and J by 1 base, with 9 bases between. The CDR3 consists of 15 residues.

This sequence joins TRBV6-5 and TRBJ2-7; TRBD1 agrees at 9 bases. Germline CDR1 reads MNHEY; CDR2 reads SVGAGI. CDR3 length: 14 residues. Trimming removed 8 bases from V and 3 bases from J; junction bases left unmatched: 8. In nucleotides, the CDR3 is TGTGCCAGCGGTATTGGGGGACAGGGCTACGAGCAGTACTTC. Translated, it gives CASGIGGQGYEQYF.

The J gene is TRBJ2-7, the V gene TRBV6-1; 12 nucleotides agree with TRBD2. The CDR3 sequence is 14 residues long. Trimming cost V 5 bases and J 5 bases; bases outside gene matches: 4. Germline V gene lookup returns CDR1 MNHNS and CDR2 SASEGT. The CDR3 protein is CASSLTSGSHEQYF. The CDR3 nucleotides read TGTGCCAGCAGTTTGACTAGCGGGAGCCACGAGCAGTACTTC.

V usage is TRBV7-9 and J usage is TRBJ1-5, with D possibly TRBD1 on 6 matching bases. Germline CDR1 reads SEHNR; CDR2 reads FQNEAQ (reference sequence). The CDR3 covers 14 residues. Trimming stripped 1 base from V and 4 bases from J, with 8 bases between. The CDR3 sequence is CASSLGTANQPQHF. The CDR3 DNA reads as TGTGCCAGCAGCTTAGGGACAGCTAATCAGCCCCAGCATTTT.

J is TRBJ2-5 and V is TRBV6-1; 8 nucleotides align to TRBD2. The CDR3 covers 14 residues. J gave up 4 bases and V 6 bases, and 7 bases lay outside the gene matches. In germline, CDR1 is MNHNS, CDR2 SASEGT. CDR3 in amino acids: CASSRGLARETQYF. CDR3 DNA: TGTGCCAGCAGCCGAGGACTAGCTCGAGAGACCCAGTACTTC.

The V gene is TRBV5-6, the J gene TRBJ1-4; D unresolved. Looked up from germline, CDR1 is SGHDT and CDR2 is YYEEEE. The CDR3 covers 15 residues. Trimming pared 1 base from V and 8 bases from J, leaving 15 bases between. CDR3 sequence reads: CASSLRSGLPEKLFF. The CDR3, as DNA: TGTGCCAGCAGCTTGAGAAGCGGACTCCCCGAAAAACTGTTTTTT.

V usage is TRBV6-5 and J usage is TRBJ2-7; 9 nucleotides match TRBD2. CDR1 is MNHEY and CDR2 is SVGAGI in the germline V gene. The CDR3 contains 15 residues. Trimming cost V 7 bases and J 0 bases; bases outside gene matches: 7. In DNA, the CDR3 is TGTGCCAGCACGAGACTAGCGGACGCCTCCTACGAGCAGTACTTC. It codes for CASTRLADASYEQYF.

J is TRBJ2-3 and V is TRBV11-1; 9 bases are a match to TRBD2. Germline-derived CDR1 and CDR2 are SGHAT and FQDESV (reference sequence). The CDR3 runs to 16 residues. V dropped 3 bases and J dropped 2; count of bases not matched to a gene: 6. CDR3 in amino acids: CASSFGLAGFTDTQYF. The CDR3 coding sequence is TGTGCCAGCAGCTTTGGCCTAGCGGGGTTCACAGATACGCAGTATTTT.

This clone appeared a few times. The DNA for the CDR3 is TGTGCCAGCGCCAGACAGGGTGTTGGCCCCCAGCATTTT. Residues: CASARQGVGPQHF. The chain couples TRBV6-6 to TRBJ1-5; 7 nucleotides agree with TRBD1. The CDR3 contains 13 residues. Per the germline V gene, CDR1 is MNHNY and CDR2 is SVGAGI (reference sequence). Trimming took 8 bases from V and 10 from J; bases not matched to a gene: 11.

V usage is TRBV4-3 and J usage is TRBJ1-1; no firm D call. V was pared by 0 bases and J by 3 bases, with 11 bases between. The germline CDR1 and CDR2 sequences are LGHNA and YSLEER. The CDR3 is 15 residues long. The CDR3 protein is CASSQDRVSDTEAFF. The CDR3, as DNA: TGCGCCAGCAGCCAAGATCGGGTAAGCGACACTGAAGCTTTCTTT.

The chain combines TRBV11-2 with TRBJ2-2; no clear D gene. The germline V and J ends were trimmed by 0 bases and 4 bases, with 9 bases remaining between them. CDR3 length: 15 amino acids. Germline CDR1 and CDR2: SGHAT and FQNNGV. CDR3 nucleotide sequence: TGTGCCAGCAGCTTAGAGGCCGCTTTCACCGGGGAGCTGTTTTTT. It is translated as CASSLEAAFTGELFF.

The chain has TRBV28 and TRBJ2-1; TRBD2 is a possible D gene (5 bases). This CDR3 is built from 15 residues. Trimming took 5 bases from V and 8 from J, leaving 19 bases between them. Looked up from germline, CDR1 is MDHEN and CDR2 is SYDVKM. Written as DNA, the CDR3 is TGTGCCAGCAGTGAGGCTCCACCCCCGAGGGATGAGCAGTTCTTC. It translates to CASSEAPPPRDEQFF.

The chain combines TRBV9 with TRBJ1-1, with a weak D call TRBD1 (5 bases). CDR3 length: 13 residues. Trimming removed 0 bases at V and 11 bases at J, with 14 bases between. CDR1 SGDLS and CDR2 YYNGEE come from the germline V gene. In DNA, the CDR3 is TGTGCCAGCAGCGTAGAGGGGTCAGGGAGGGCTTTCTTT. Protein sequence: CASSVEGSGRAFF.

For the CDR3, the DNA is TGTGCCAGCGGGGCAGGGGCCTACGAGCAGTACTTC. It encodes CASGAGAYEQYF. V and J are TRBV21-1 and TRBJ2-7; the D call of TRBD1 is as the table states it, not checked on the DNA. TRBV21-1 has pseudogene status. The CDR3 sequence is 12 residues long.

In its sample, this clone was seen once. The gene calls are TRBV4-3 and TRBJ2-1; 11 bases line up with TRBD2. The CDR3 has 15 amino acids. V gave up 6 bases and J gave up 7 bases; unmatched junction bases: 8. The germline CDR1 and CDR2 sequences are LGHNA and YSLEER. The CDR3: CASRPGLAASNEQFF. In DNA, the CDR3 is TGCGCCAGCAGGCCGGGACTAGCGGCCTCTAATGAGCAGTTCTTC.

A few counts support this clone. This chain links TRBV18 with TRBJ1-1; D unclear. Trimming cost V 5 bases and J 1 base, with 8 bases left between them. CDR1 is KGHSH and CDR2 is LQKENI in the germline V gene. The CDR3 loop spans 13 amino acids. Written as DNA, the CDR3 is TGTGCCAGCTCATCCATAGAGAACACTGAAGCTTTCTTT. Protein sequence: CASSSIENTEAFF.

The chain employs TRBV5-1 and TRBJ2-1; D might be TRBD2 (6 bases). The V and J ends lost 2 bases and 12 bases respectively, with 12 bases between them. The CDR3 sequence is 12 residues long. Germline CDR1 reads SGHRS; CDR2 reads YFSETQ. The CDR3 protein is CASSFFLGGQFF. Here the CDR3 DNA reads TGCGCCAGCAGCTTCTTCTTGGGGGGGCAGTTCTTC.

This chain links TRBV30 with TRBJ2-6; TRBD1 is a possible D gene (6 bases). CDR3 length: 14 residues. CDR1 and CDR2 (germline): GTSNPN, SVGIG (reference sequence). Trimming shortened V by 7 bases and J by 12 bases, and 22 bases separated the two germline ends. The CDR3 DNA sequence: TGTGCCTTTTACAGGGAGTCCACCCGCTTCGTCCTGACTTTC. Its protein product is CAFYRESTRFVLTF. Filled out from reference TRBV30 and TRBJ2-6, the complete variable domain reads SQTIHQWPATLVQPVGSPLSLECTVEGTSNPNLYWYRQAAGRGLQLLFYSVGIGQISSEVPQNLSASRPQDRQFILSSKKLLLSDSGFYLCAFYRESTRFVLTFGAGSRLTVL.

The chain employs TRBV7-6 and TRBJ2-1; D remains ambiguous. The V gene lost 4 bases and the J gene lost 7 bases, with 11 bases spanning the gap. The CDR3 is 13 amino acids. Germline assignment: CDR1 SGHVS and CDR2 FNYEAQ. The CDR3 DNA reads TGTGCCAGCAGCTCCTCCGTCGGGAATGAGCAGTTCTTC. Residues: CASSSSVGNEQFF.

The rearrangement links TRBV18 to TRBJ1-4; 9 positions agree with TRBD1. The germline CDR1 and CDR2 sequences are KGHSH and LQKENI. The length of the CDR3 is 15 residues. The V and J ends lost 3 bases and 9 bases, in that order; junction bases with no gene match: 8. The CDR3 sequence is CASSPDQGQGQKLFF. The CDR3 region has the DNA TGTGCCAGCTCACCGGACCAGGGACAGGGTCAAAAACTGTTTTTT.

The rearrangement links TRBV18 to TRBJ2-5; 7 bases match TRBD1. The V gene's germline CDR1 is KGHSH and CDR2 LQKENI. CDR3 length equals 13 residues. V was clipped by 3 bases and J by 4 bases; unmatched bases: 2. Written as DNA, the CDR3 is TGTGCCAGCTCACCTGACAGGGCAGAGACCCAGTACTTC. Encoded protein: CASSPDRAETQYF.

This clone was detected a few times. The genes are TRBV7-9 and TRBJ1-1, with D unresolved. This CDR3 has 14 residues. The V end lost 5 bases, the J end lost 1 base, and 11 bases lay between the germline ends. Germline-derived CDR1 and CDR2 are SEHNR and FQNEAQ (reference sequence). CDR3 DNA sequence: TGTGCCAGCAGCCACCCACAACCGAACACTGAAGCTTTCTTT. Protein sequence: CASSHPQPNTEAFF.